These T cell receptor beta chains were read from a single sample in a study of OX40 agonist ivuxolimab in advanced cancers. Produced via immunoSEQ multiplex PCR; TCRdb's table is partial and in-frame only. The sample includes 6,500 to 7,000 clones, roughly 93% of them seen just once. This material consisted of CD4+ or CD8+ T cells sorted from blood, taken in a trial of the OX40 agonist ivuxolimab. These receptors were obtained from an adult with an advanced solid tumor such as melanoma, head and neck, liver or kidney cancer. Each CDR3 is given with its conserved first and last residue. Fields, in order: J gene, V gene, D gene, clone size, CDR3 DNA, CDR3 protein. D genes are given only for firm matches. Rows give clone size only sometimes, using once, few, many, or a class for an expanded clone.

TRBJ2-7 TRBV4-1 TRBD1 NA TGCGCCAGCAGCCAAGAGACAGGGCCCTACGAGCAGTACTTC CASSQETGPYEQYF
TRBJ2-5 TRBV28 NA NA TGTGCCAGCAGTTTAAACGGACAGCGCCAAGAGACCCAGTACTTC CASSLNGQRQETQYF
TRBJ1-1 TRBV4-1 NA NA TGCGCCAGCAGCCAAGATAGGACCTGGGCCACTGAAGCTTTCTTT CASSQDRTWATEAFF
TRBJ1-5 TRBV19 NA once TGTGCCAGTAACCTACAGGGCATTGGACAGCCCCAGCATTTT CASNLQGIGQPQHF
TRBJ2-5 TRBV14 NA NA TGTGCCAGCAGCCGTAGGCGCCAAGAGACCCAGTACTTC CASSRRRQETQYF
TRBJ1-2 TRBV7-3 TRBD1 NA TGTGCCAGCAGCGACGACAGGGGACTTGGCTACACCTTC CASSDDRGLGYTF
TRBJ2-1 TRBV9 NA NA TGTGCCAGCAGCGTACATTACACGGGGCTCAATGAGCAGTTCTTC CASSVHYTGLNEQFF
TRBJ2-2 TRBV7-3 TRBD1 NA TGTGCCAGCAGCGCCACAGGGGCCAATCCGGCAGGGGAGCTGTTTTTT CASSATGANPAGELFF
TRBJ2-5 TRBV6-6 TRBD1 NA TGTGCCAGCAGTCCGAGACAGGGGGTGGAGACCCAGTACTTC CASSPRQGVETQYF
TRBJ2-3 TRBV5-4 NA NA TGTGCCAGCAGCGGACGAACAGGGTTAGTGCCAGATACGCAGTATTTT CASSGRTGLVPDTQYF
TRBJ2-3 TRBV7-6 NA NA TGTGCCAGCAGCCCACCTTGGGGTAACACAGATACGCAGTATTTT CASSPPWGNTDTQYF
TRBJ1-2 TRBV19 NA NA TGTGCCAGCAGCGGATTATCGGCGAACCTCTATGGCTACACCTTC CASSGLSANLYGYTF
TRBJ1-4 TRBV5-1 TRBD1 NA TGCGCCAGCAGCTTGGGGGGGACAGGGAGTTCGTCGGATGAAAAACTGTTTTTT CASSLGGTGSSSDEKLFF
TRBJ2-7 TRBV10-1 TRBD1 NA TGCGCCAGCAGTCCCCCAGGGGGAAGGGAGCAGTACTTC CASSPPGGREQYF
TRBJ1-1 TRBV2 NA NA TGTGCCAGCTCTATCGACGGAGGAACTGAAGCTTTCTTT CASSIDGGTEAFF
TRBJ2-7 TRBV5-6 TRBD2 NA TGTGCCAGCAGCCTGGATGGGACTAGCGGCGAGCAGTACTTC CASSLDGTSGEQYF
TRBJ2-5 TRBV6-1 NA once TGTGCCAGCAGTGAAGCGGTTTCTAGCGACCCTAGGGAGACCCAGTACTTC CASSEAVSSDPRETQYF
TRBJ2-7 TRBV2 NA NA TGTGCCAGCACCCGGGACCGCGGGACCTTCGAGCAGTACTTC CASTRDRGTFEQYF
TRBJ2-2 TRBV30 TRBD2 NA TGTGCCTGGAGTGTACAGGCGGGAGGCGTCGAACACCGGGGAGCTGTTTTT CAWSVQAGGVEHRGAVF
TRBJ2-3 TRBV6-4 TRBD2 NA TGTGCCAGCAGCCCCACTAGCGCGAGCACAGATACGCAGTATTTT CASSPTSASTDTQYF
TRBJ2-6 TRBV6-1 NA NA TGTGCCAGCAGTGAAGCCGCGAATGGACCTTTCGTCTCTGGGGCCAACGTCCTGACTTTC CASSEAANGPFVSGANVLTF
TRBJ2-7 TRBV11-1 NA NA TGTGCCAGCAGCTTAGCTGGGGAAAGGGTCGAGCAGTACTTC CASSLAGERVEQYF
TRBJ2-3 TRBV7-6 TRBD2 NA TGTGCCAGCAGCTCCCAAGCGGGAGTGGGTGCAGATACGCAGTATTTT CASSSQAGVGADTQYF
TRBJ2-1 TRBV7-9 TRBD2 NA TGTGCCAGCAGCTTCCTTAGAGCTAGCGGGTGGAGCTCCTACAATGAGCAGTTCTTC CASSFLRASGWSSYNEQFF
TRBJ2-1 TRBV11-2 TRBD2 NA TGTGCCAGCAGTACTAGCGGGTTCTACAATGAGCAGTTCTTC CASSTSGFYNEQFF
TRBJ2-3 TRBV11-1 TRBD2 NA TGTGCCAGCAGCTTGGGGACTAGCGGGACAGATACGCAGTATTTT CASSLGTSGTDTQYF
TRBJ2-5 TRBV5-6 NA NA TGTGCCAGCAGCTTGTACGGGGGAGTAAGGGAGACCCAGTACTTC CASSLYGGVRETQYF
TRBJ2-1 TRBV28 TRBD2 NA TGTGCCAGCAGTTTAAGCGGGAGGGCCCCTCACAATGAGCAGTTCTTC CASSLSGRAPHNEQFF
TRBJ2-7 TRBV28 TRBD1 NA TGTGCCAGCAGTCTACCGGGACAGGGGGTTGGGGAGCAGTACTTC CASSLPGQGVGEQYF
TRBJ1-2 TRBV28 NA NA TGTGCCAGCAGTTTCGGCGGGCTATCTGGCTATGGCTACACCTTC CASSFGGLSGYGYTF
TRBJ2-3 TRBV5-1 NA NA TGCGCCAGCAGCTTGGACCTGGGGACCGCAGATACGCAGTATTTT CASSLDLGTADTQYF
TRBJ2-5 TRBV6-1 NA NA TGTGCCAGCAGTGAAGATGGTCGGTGGGAGACCCAGTACTTC CASSEDGRWETQYF
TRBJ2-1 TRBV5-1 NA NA TGCGCCAGCACCGACAATGAGCAGTTCTTC CASTDNEQFF
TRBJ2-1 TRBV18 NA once TGTGCCAGCTCACCGCCGACAGGGGGCGGGAGGGATGAGCAGTTCTTC CASSPPTGGGRDEQFF